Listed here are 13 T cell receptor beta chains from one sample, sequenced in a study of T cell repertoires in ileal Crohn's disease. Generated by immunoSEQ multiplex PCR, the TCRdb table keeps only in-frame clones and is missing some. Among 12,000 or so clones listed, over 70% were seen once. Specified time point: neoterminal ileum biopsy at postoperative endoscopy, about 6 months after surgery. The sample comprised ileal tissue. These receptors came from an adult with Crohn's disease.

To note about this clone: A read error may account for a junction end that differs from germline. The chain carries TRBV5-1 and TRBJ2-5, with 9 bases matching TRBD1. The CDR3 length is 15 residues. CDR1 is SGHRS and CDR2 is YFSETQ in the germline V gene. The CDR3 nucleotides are TGCGCCAGCAGTTTGGACAGGGGCCACCAAGAGACCCAGTACTTC. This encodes CASSLDRGHQETQYF.

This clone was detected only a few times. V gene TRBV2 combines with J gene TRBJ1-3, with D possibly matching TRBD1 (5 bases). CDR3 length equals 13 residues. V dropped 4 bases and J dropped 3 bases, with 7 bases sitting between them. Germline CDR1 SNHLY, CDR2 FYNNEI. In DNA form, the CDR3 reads TGTGCCAGCAGTGGGGGCAGTGGAAACACCATATATTTT. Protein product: CASSGGSGNTIYF.

The CDR3 loop is CASSFWTGTGGEQFF. The DNA of the CDR3 is TGTGCCAGCAGTTTCTGGACAGGGACCGGGGGTGAGCAGTTCTTC. This chain uses TRBV6-5 with TRBJ2-1, with 8 positions matching TRBD1. CDR1 is MNHEY, CDR2 SVGAGI, per germline. The CDR3 is 15 residues long. Trimming removed 4 bases from V and 9 bases from J; junction bases left unmatched: 11.

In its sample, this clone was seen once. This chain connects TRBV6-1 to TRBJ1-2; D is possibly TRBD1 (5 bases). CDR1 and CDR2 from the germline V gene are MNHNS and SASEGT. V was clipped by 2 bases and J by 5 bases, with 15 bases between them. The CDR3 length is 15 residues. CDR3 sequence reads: CASSESAGEGYGYTF. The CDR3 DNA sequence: TGTGCCAGCAGTGAATCAGCGGGGGAGGGGTATGGCTACACCTTC.

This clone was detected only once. DNA of the CDR3: TGCGCCAGCAGCTTGGCCTCAGGGGGCACTGAAGCTTTCTTT. Translated: CASSLASGGTEAFF. The chain couples TRBV5-1 to TRBJ1-1; 7 nucleotides match TRBD1. Germline V gene lookup returns CDR1 SGHRS and CDR2 YFSETQ. V was clipped by 0 bases and J by 4 bases; unmatched bases: 3. The CDR3 is made up of 14 amino acids.

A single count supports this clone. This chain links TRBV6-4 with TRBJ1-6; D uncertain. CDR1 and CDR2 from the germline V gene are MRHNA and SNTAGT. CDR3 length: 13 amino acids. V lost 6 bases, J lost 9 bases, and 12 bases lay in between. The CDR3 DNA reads TGTGCCAGCAGCCACAATTCGTTTTCACCCCTCCACTTT. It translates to CASSHNSFSPLHF.

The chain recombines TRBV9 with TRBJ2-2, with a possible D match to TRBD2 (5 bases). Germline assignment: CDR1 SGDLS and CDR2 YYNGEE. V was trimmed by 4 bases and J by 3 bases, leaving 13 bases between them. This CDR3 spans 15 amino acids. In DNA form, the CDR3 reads TGTGCCAGCAGCCCGCGCTACGGGGACACCGGGGAGCTGTTTTTT. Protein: CASSPRYGDTGELFF.

The CDR3 loop reads CASSPLGQFTDTQYF. DNA of the CDR3: TGTGCCAGCTCACCACTGGGGCAGTTTACAGATACGCAGTATTTT. The chain links TRBV18 to TRBJ2-3; TRBD1 is a possible D gene (5 bases). V lost 1 base, J lost 3 bases, and 11 bases lay in between. Per germline, CDR1 KGHSH and CDR2 LQKENI. The CDR3 totals 15 residues.

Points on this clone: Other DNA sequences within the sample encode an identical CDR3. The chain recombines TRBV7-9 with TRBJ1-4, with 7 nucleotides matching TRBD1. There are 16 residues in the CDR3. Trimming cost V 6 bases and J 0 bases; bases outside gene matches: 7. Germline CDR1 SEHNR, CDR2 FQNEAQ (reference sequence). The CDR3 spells CASSNRGRATNEKLFF. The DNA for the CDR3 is TGTGCCAGCAGTAACAGGGGTAGAGCAACTAATGAAAAACTGTTTTTT.

CDR3 in amino acids: CASSSGVAGGLVTGELFF. CDR3 in DNA: TGTGCCAGCAGCTCCGGGGTAGCGGGGGGGCTGGTCACCGGGGAGCTGTTTTTT. This chain connects TRBV7-3 to TRBJ2-2; 11 nucleotides agree with TRBD2. V shed 4 bases, J shed 4 bases, and the junction held 11 bases outside the gene matches. Germline values: CDR1 SGHTA, CDR2 FQGTGA. The CDR3 loop spans 18 amino acids.

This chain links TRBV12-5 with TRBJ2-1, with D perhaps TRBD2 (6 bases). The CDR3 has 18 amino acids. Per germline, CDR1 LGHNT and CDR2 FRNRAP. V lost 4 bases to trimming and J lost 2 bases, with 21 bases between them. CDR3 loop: CASGSDASRDWAYNEQFF. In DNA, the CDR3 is TGTGCTAGTGGTTCAGATGCATCTAGGGACTGGGCCTACAATGAGCAGTTCTTC.

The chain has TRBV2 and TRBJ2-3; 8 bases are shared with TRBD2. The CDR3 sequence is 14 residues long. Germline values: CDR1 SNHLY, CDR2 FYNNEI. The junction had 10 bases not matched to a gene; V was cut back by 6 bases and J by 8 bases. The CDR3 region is CASRGTSIYATQYF. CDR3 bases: TGTGCCAGCAGGGGGACTAGTATTTATGCTACGCAGTATTTT.

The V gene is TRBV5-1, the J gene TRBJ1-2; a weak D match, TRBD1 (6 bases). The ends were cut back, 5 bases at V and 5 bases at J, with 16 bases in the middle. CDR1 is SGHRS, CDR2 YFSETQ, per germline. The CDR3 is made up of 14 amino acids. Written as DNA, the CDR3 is TGCGCCAGCAGATTAACCACAGGGTCTTATGGCTACACCTTC. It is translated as CASRLTTGSYGYTF. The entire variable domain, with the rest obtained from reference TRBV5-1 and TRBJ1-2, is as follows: KAGVTQTPRYLIKTRGQQVTLSCSPISGHRSVSWYQQTPGQGLQFLFEYFSETQRNKGNFPGRFSGRQFSNSRSEMNVSTLELGDSALYLCASRLTTGSYGYTFGSGTRLTVV.